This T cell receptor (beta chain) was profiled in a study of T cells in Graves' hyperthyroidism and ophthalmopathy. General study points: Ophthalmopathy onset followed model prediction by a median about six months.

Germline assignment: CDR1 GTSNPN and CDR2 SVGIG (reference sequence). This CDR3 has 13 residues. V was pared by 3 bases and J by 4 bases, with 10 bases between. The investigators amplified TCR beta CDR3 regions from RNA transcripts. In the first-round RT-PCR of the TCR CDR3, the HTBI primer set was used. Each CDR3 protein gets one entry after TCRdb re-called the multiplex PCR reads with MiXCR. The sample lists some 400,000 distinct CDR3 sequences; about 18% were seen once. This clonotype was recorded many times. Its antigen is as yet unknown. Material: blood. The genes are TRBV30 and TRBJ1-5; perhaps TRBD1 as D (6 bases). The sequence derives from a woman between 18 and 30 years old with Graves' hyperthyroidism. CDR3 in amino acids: CAWSGQPNQPQHF. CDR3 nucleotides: TGTGCCTGGAGCGGACAGCCAAATCAGCCCCAGCATTTT.